The 14 T cell receptor beta chains given below trace back to one sample, sequenced in a study of blood T cell repertoires in COVID-19. TCRdb's table, derived via immunoSEQ multiplex PCR, lists solely in-frame clones and lacks some. The sample holds around 150,000 clones, approximately 87% seen once. The sequencing input was peripheral blood. The receptors stem from a woman in her 70s with COVID-19, enrolled during active disease.

This clone showed up just once. The genes are TRBV6-5 and TRBJ2-7; 7 nucleotides match TRBD1. Germline CDR1 and CDR2: MNHEY and SVGAGI. Germline trimming cut 6 bases from V and 8 bases from J; bases unmatched to any gene: 7. The CDR3 is 12 residues long. In nucleotides, the CDR3 is TGTGCCAGCAGGTCACAGGGGTTCCAGCAGTACTTC. Amino acid sequence: CASRSQGFQQYF.

The CDR3 DNA reads TGTGCCAGCGAGACCGAGGGACAGGGGAACTATGGCTACACCTTC. Translation gives CASETEGQGNYGYTF. The V and J genes are TRBV28 and TRBJ1-2; 10 bases line up with TRBD1. This CDR3 contains 15 residues. With 8 bases clipped from V and 2 bases from J, the junction kept 8 bases outside the gene matches. Germline CDR1 reads MDHEN; CDR2 reads SYDVKM.

Here the CDR3 DNA reads TGTGCCAGTAGTATGGGGCGTGGCCGGAACACTGAAGCTTTCTTT. Translated: CASSMGRGRNTEAFF. The genes are TRBV19 and TRBJ1-1, with TRBD1 as a possible D gene (5 bases). From germline, CDR1 is LNHDA and CDR2 SQIVND (reference sequence). The V gene lost 3 bases and the J gene lost 1 base, with 12 bases spanning the gap. The CDR3 contains 15 residues.

This sequence joins TRBV7-2 and TRBJ2-2, with D unresolved. In germline, CDR1 is SGHTA, CDR2 FQGNSA. V lost 8 bases, J lost 3 bases, and 4 bases lay in between. This CDR3 comprises 11 residues. In DNA, the CDR3 is TGTGCCAGCCATTACACCGGGGAGCTGTTTTTT. Amino acid sequence: CASHYTGELFF.

The chain links TRBV3-1 (or the pseudogene TRBV3-2) to TRBJ2-7, with D tentatively TRBD1 (6 bases). Trimming cost V 1 base and J 7 bases, with 20 bases left between them. The CDR3 runs to 16 residues. Germline V CDR1 and CDR2: LGHDT, YNNKEL (reference sequence). CDR3 amino acids: CASSQGGHGWYREQYF. CDR3 sequence (DNA): TGTGCCAGCAGCCAAGGGGGACACGGCTGGTACAGGGAGCAGTACTTC.

This clone was seen just once. This rearrangement joins TRBV5-6 to TRBJ2-7; TRBD2 matches at 13 bases. V trimming: 0 bases; J trimming: 3 bases; junction bases outside the gene matches: 9. Germline-derived CDR1 and CDR2 are SGHDT and YYEEEE. The CDR3 is 18 residues long. CDR3 bases: TGTGCCAGCAGCTTGGATTTCGGACTAGCGGGGGCAGTCTACGAGCAGTACTTC. Translating gives CASSLDFGLAGAVYEQYF. The full variable domain, in which reference TRBV5-6 and TRBJ2-7 provide the parts outside the CDR3, is DAGVTQSPTHLIKTRGQQVTLRCSPKSGHDTVSWYQQALGQGPQFIFQYYEEEERQRGNFPDRFSGHQFPNYSSELNVNALLLGDSALYLCASSLDFGLAGAVYEQYFGPGTRLTVT.

The rearrangement joins TRBV20-1 to TRBJ1-1; D is uncertain. The germline V gene has CDR1 DFQATT and CDR2 SNEGSKA (reference sequence). V gave up 3 bases and J gave up 4 bases, with 9 bases separating them. There are 12 residues in the CDR3. The CDR3 spells CSASGGGTEAFF. The CDR3 DNA reads as TGCAGTGCTAGTGGCGGAGGCACTGAAGCTTTCTTT.

This rearrangement joins TRBV7-9 to TRBJ1-6, with 9 bases aligning to TRBD1. Per the germline V gene, CDR1 is SEHNR and CDR2 is FQNEAQ (reference sequence). The CDR3 totals 16 residues. V gave up 5 bases and J gave up 5 bases; unmatched junction bases: 7. The CDR3 is CASSRPGTGNNSPLHF. DNA of the CDR3: TGTGCCAGCAGCCGACCCGGGACAGGGAATAATTCACCCCTCCACTTT.

This sequence joins TRBV2 and TRBJ2-5; 8 bases are a match to TRBD2. V lost 7 bases, J lost 5 bases, and 6 bases stayed unmatched. The CDR3 loop spans 13 amino acids. CDR1 and CDR2 (germline): SNHLY, FYNNEI. Here the CDR3 reads CASKIAGQETQYF. As DNA, the CDR3 is TGTGCCAGCAAAATAGCGGGGCAGGAGACCCAGTACTTC.

This clone has only one observation. A junction end diverges from the germline sequence, so it may reflect a read error. The chain combines TRBV7-7 with TRBJ1-4; 9 bases match TRBD1. This CDR3 spans 15 amino acids. Germline loops: CDR1 SSHAT, CDR2 FNYEAQ (reference sequence). Here the CDR3 reads CASSSGTGRNEKLFF. In DNA form, the CDR3 reads TGTGCTAGCAGCTCGGGGACAGGGCGTAATGAAAAACTGTTTTTT.

The chain uses TRBV5-4 and TRBJ1-5, with 7 bases matching TRBD1. Germline V lookup: CDR1 SGHNT, CDR2 YYREEE (reference sequence). V was clipped by 0 bases and J by 4 bases; unmatched bases: 4. The CDR3 is 15 residues long. CDR3 DNA: TGTGCCAGCAGCTTGGGGGGACAGTCAAATCAGCCCCAGCATTTT. This translates into CASSLGGQSNQPQHF.

This clone was seen once. The rearrangement joins TRBV6-5 to TRBJ2-1, with TRBD1 identical over 9 bases. V was pared by 6 bases and J by 2 bases, with 2 bases of the junction left unmatched. This CDR3 spans 14 amino acids. The germline CDR1 and CDR2 sequences are MNHEY and SVGAGI. The CDR3 sequence is CASRRQGAYNEQFF. CDR3 bases: TGTGCCAGCAGGCGACAGGGGGCCTACAATGAGCAGTTCTTC.

V and J are TRBV7-2 and TRBJ2-7, with TRBD1 matching 11 bases. With V trimmed by 5 bases and J by 3 bases, 6 bases remained unmatched. The germline V gene has CDR1 SGHTA and CDR2 FQGNSA. This CDR3 contains 15 residues. The CDR3, as DNA: TGTGCCAGCAGCACGACCGGGACAGGGGGCTACGAGCAGTACTTC. Its translation is CASSTTGTGGYEQYF.

The rearrangement joins TRBV5-4 to TRBJ2-2, with a tentative D call TRBD2 (7 bases). The V gene lost 6 bases and the J gene lost 1 base, with 19 bases spanning the gap. The CDR3 covers 17 residues. The germline gives CDR1 SGHNT, CDR2 YYREEE (reference sequence). The CDR3 DNA reads as TGTGCCAGCACTAAAAAGGGGGGGCCGCGGAACACCGGGGAGCTGTTTTTT. Encoded protein: CASTKKGGPRNTGELFF.